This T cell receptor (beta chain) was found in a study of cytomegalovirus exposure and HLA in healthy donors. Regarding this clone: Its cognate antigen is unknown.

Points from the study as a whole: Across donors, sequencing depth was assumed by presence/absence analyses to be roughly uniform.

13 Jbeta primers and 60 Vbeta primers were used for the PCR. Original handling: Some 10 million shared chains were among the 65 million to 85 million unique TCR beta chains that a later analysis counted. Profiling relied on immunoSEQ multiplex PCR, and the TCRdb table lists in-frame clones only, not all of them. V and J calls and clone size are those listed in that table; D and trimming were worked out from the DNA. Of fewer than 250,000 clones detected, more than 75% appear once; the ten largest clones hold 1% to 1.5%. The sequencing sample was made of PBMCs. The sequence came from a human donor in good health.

The CDR3, as DNA: TGTGCCAGCTCGGGGCAGGGGGCCCTTCAGCCCCAGCATTTT. Translated, it gives CASSGQGALQPQHF. The chain uses TRBV2 and TRBJ1-5, with 8 bases aligning to TRBD1. V shed 8 bases and J 6 bases; nucleotides not matched to a gene: 9. Per the germline V gene, CDR1 is SNHLY and CDR2 is FYNNEI. CDR3 length equals 14 residues.